One sample yielded the 31 T cell receptor beta chains listed below, sequenced in a study of T cell changes during pregnancy in multiple sclerosis. The table came from immunoSEQ multiplex PCR; TCRdb's copy has only in-frame clones and leaves some out. The sample carries tens of thousands of clones, over 90% recorded once. The specimen was peripheral blood, collected after pregnancy. Receptors originate from a female donor with multiple sclerosis, enrolled in a pregnancy study.

The genes are TRBV29-1 and TRBJ1-1; 8 bases are shared with TRBD1. V was pared by 3 bases and J by 6 bases, with 6 bases of the junction left unmatched. The CDR3 is 13 residues long. From germline, CDR1 is SQVTM and CDR2 ANQGSEA. The CDR3 spells CSVDRGLAAEAFF. CDR3 DNA: TGCAGCGTTGACAGGGGGCTGGCGGCTGAAGCTTTCTTT.

V and J are TRBV7-2 and TRBJ1-2; D unresolved. V was trimmed by 5 bases and J by 4 bases, leaving 11 bases between them. CDR3 length equals 13 residues. Looked up from germline, CDR1 is SGHTA and CDR2 is FQGNSA. This chain's CDR3 is CASSRGFLYGYTF. The CDR3 nucleotides are TGTGCCAGCAGCCGAGGGTTCCTCTATGGCTACACCTTC.

CDR3 region: CASSQDRGTHYEQYF. The CDR3 bases are TGTGCCAGCAGCCAAGATAGGGGGACCCACTACGAGCAGTACTTC. V gene TRBV4-2 combines with J gene TRBJ2-7; a possible D gene is TRBD1 (6 bases). CDR1 and CDR2 (germline): LGHNA, YNFKEQ. This CDR3 region has 15 residues. Trimming took 0 bases from V and 3 from J, leaving 12 bases between them.

The V gene is TRBV15, the J gene TRBJ2-2; D is unresolved. V lost 0 bases, J lost 7 bases, and 3 bases lay in between. Germline values: CDR1 LNHNV, CDR2 YYDKDF (reference sequence). The CDR3 covers 12 residues. CDR3 bases: TGTGCCACCAGCAGAGAGAGCGGGGAGCTGTTTTTT. Its translation: CATSRESGELFF. The whole variable domain, filled in from reference TRBV15 and TRBJ2-2, reads DAMVIQNPRYQVTQFGKPVTLSCSQTLNHNVMYWYQQKSSQAPKLLFHYYDKDFNNEADTPDNFQSRRPNTSFCFLDIRSPGLGDTAMYLCATSRESGELFFGEGSRLTVL.

The chain is built from TRBV7-8 and TRBJ2-7, with D possibly matching TRBD2 (5 bases). Germline CDR1 SGHVS, CDR2 FQNEAQ. The V and J ends lost 9 bases and 5 bases respectively, with 20 bases between them. The CDR3 spans 14 residues. The CDR3 region is CASLTHQEGNEQYF. As DNA, the CDR3 is TGTGCCAGTCTTACCCACCAAGAGGGTAACGAGCAGTACTTC.

This clone was counted between two and nine times. The rearrangement joins TRBV19 to TRBJ2-2; 9 bases fit TRBD2. The CDR3 is 15 amino acids. Germline CDR1 LNHDA, CDR2 SQIVND (reference sequence). Losses at the gene ends were 6 bases for V and 1 base for J; bases not matched to a gene: 3. The CDR3 DNA follows: TGTGCCAGTAGCCCACTAGCGGGGAACACCGGGGAGCTGTTTTTT. The encoded protein is CASSPLAGNTGELFF.

The chain carries TRBV5-1 and TRBJ2-1, with D tentatively TRBD1 (7 bases). Germline V gene lookup returns CDR1 SGHRS and CDR2 YFSETQ. The CDR3 has 13 amino acids. V was cut by 4 bases and J by 7 bases, with 12 bases left in between. In nucleotides, the CDR3 is TGCGCCAGCAGCGCGGGGACAGTTAATGAGCAGTTCTTC. Translated, it gives CASSAGTVNEQFF. Based on the CDR3 plus reference TRBV5-1 and TRBJ2-1, the full variable domain is KAGVTQTPRYLIKTRGQQVTLSCSPISGHRSVSWYQQTPGQGLQFLFEYFSETQRNKGNFPGRFSGRQFSNSRSEMNVSTLELGDSALYLCASSAGTVNEQFFGPGTRLTVL.

The table lists this clone with a count of one. The chain carries TRBV7-3 and TRBJ2-5, with a possible D match to TRBD1 (5 bases). The CDR3 has 15 amino acids. Germline values: CDR1 SGHTA, CDR2 FQGTGA. V was shortened by 0 bases and J by 4 bases, with 12 bases between the two germline ends. The CDR3 protein is CASSLTGAPSETQYF. CDR3 nucleotide sequence: TGTGCCAGCAGCTTAACAGGGGCTCCCTCAGAGACCCAGTACTTC.

This clone was seen only once. The chain carries TRBV7-8 and TRBJ1-1, with TRBD1 identical over 9 bases. Trimming cost V 5 bases and J 3 bases; bases outside gene matches: 4. Per germline, CDR1 SGHVS and CDR2 FQNEAQ. The CDR3 runs 14 residues. CDR3 sequence (DNA): TGTGCCAGCAGCCCAAGGACAGGGGACACTGAAGCTTTCTTT. Protein sequence: CASSPRTGDTEAFF.

This clone was seen more than once but under ten times. This sequence joins TRBV9 and TRBJ1-2; TRBD1 aligns across 9 bases. Germline V CDR1 and CDR2: SGDLS, YYNGEE. The trim removed 0 bases at V and 2 bases at J, leaving 2 bases unmatched. The CDR3 is made up of 15 amino acids. For the CDR3, the DNA is TGTGCCAGCAGCGTAGCCACAGGGGGCAACTATGGCTACACCTTC. Residues: CASSVATGGNYGYTF. Supplemented by reference TRBV9 and TRBJ1-2, the full variable domain reads DSGVTQTPKHLITATGQRVTLRCSPRSGDLSVYWYQQSLDQGLQFLIQYYNGEERAKGNILERFSAQQFPDLHSELNLSSLELGDSALYFCASSVATGGNYGYTFGSGTRLTVV.

The rearrangement uses TRBV5-8 and TRBJ2-2; TRBD1 aligns across 9 bases. CDR1 SGHTS and CDR2 YDEGEE come from the germline V gene. CDR3 length: 20 amino acids. The junction had 14 bases not matched to a gene; V was cut back by 2 bases and J by 0 bases. In DNA form, the CDR3 reads TGTGCCAGCAGCTTCCCCGGGACAGGGTTAACGATCGCGAACACCGGGGAGCTGTTTTTT. Translating it yields CASSFPGTGLTIANTGELFF.

This clone appeared a few times. This rearrangement joins TRBV4-1 to TRBJ1-6; D possibly corresponds to TRBD1 (6 bases). CDR1 MGHRA and CDR2 YSYEKL come from the germline V gene. Trimming cost V 4 bases and J 5 bases, with 15 bases left between them. The CDR3 consists of 16 residues. The chain's CDR3 is CASSRVTQGNNSPLHF. The DNA of the CDR3 is TGCGCCAGCAGCCGGGTGACACAGGGCAATAATTCACCCCTCCACTTT.

The genes are TRBV5-4 and TRBJ2-1, with 13 bases lining up with TRBD2. The CDR3 spans 16 residues. The germline V gene has CDR1 SGHNT and CDR2 YYREEE (reference sequence). J gave up 5 bases and V 0 bases, and 2 bases lay outside the gene matches. The CDR3 DNA reads as TGTGCCAGCAGCTTGGGTGGACTAGCGGGGGACAATGAGCAGTTCTTC. Encoded protein: CASSLGGLAGDNEQFF.

The chain carries TRBV12-5 and TRBJ2-1; TRBD2 aligns across 14 bases. This CDR3 has 17 amino acids. J lost 7 bases, V lost 4 bases, and 9 bases had no gene match. Germline CDR1 reads LGHNT; CDR2 reads FRNRAP. As DNA, the CDR3 is TGTGCTAGTGGTTCTGCCCGGACTAGCGGGGGGCTAAATGAGCAGTTCTTC. Its translation is CASGSARTSGGLNEQFF.

The chain is built from TRBV2 and TRBJ2-2; TRBD2 aligns across 11 bases. The CDR3 is 20 residues long. V shed 6 bases, J shed 1 base, and the junction held 16 bases outside the gene matches. The germline V gene has CDR1 SNHLY and CDR2 FYNNEI. In DNA, the CDR3 is TGTGCCAGCAGGCCGCTGATCAAAGCCGGACTAGCGGGGAACACCGGGGAGCTGTTTTTT. It encodes CASRPLIKAGLAGNTGELFF.

The chain combines TRBV10-3 with TRBJ1-5; no firm D call. V was pared by 7 bases and J by 1 base, with 11 bases between. Germline CDR1 ENHRY, CDR2 SYGVKD. The CDR3 has 14 amino acids. The CDR3 nucleotides read TGTGCCATCAAAGCGGATTTGAGCAATCAGCCCCAGCATTTT. It translates to CAIKADLSNQPQHF.

This sequence joins TRBV19 and TRBJ1-5; no firm D call. The CDR3 has 16 amino acids. V lost 3 bases to trimming and J lost 3 bases, with 15 bases between them. Per germline, CDR1 LNHDA and CDR2 SQIVND (reference sequence). CDR3 bases: TGTGCCAGTAGTATGAGAGGGTTCTCGGCCAATCAGCCCCAGCATTTT. It codes for CASSMRGFSANQPQHF.

This clone was picked up one time. This chain connects TRBV18 to TRBJ1-5; 7 positions agree with TRBD1. The CDR3 consists of 17 residues. The germline V gene encodes CDR1 KGHSH and CDR2 LQKENI. The ends lost 3 bases at V and 2 bases at J; junction bases unmatched: 10. In DNA, the CDR3 is TGTGCCAGCTCACCCCTGGACAGGTTTGAGGGCAATCAGCCCCAGCATTTT. Amino acid sequence: CASSPLDRFEGNQPQHF. The variable domain in full, with the rest retrieved from reference TRBV18 and TRBJ1-5, is NAGVMQNPRHLVRRRGQEARLRCSPMKGHSHVYWYRQLPEEGLKFMVYLQKENIIDESGMPKERFSAEFPKEGPSILRIQQVVRGDSAAYFCASSPLDRFEGNQPQHFGDGTRLSIL.

The chain employs TRBV7-2 and TRBJ2-5; D not resolved. The CDR3 is 11 residues long. Per the germline V gene, CDR1 is SGHTA and CDR2 is FQGNSA. V lost 4 bases to trimming and J lost 5 bases, with 5 bases between them. This CDR3 is CASSSSETQYF. CDR3 nucleotides: TGTGCCAGCAGCTCTAGTGAGACCCAGTACTTC.

V gene TRBV19 combines with J gene TRBJ1-5, with unresolved D. CDR1 is LNHDA, CDR2 SQIVND, per germline (reference sequence). CDR3 length: 15 residues. The ends were cut back, 1 base at V and 1 base at J, with 8 bases in the middle. CDR3 residues: CASSIAVPSNQPQHF. CDR3 nucleotides: TGTGCCAGTAGTATAGCGGTCCCGAGCAATCAGCCCCAGCATTTT.

In its sample, this clone was seen once. This rearrangement joins TRBV25-1 to TRBJ1-6; 7 bases map to TRBD1. The CDR3 covers 17 residues. J lost 13 bases, V lost 4 bases, and 19 bases had no gene match. Germline CDR1 and CDR2: MGHDK and SYGVNS. Here the CDR3 DNA reads TGTGCCAGCAGTGCCCCCCGGACAGGAAACAAAAAGGGCCCCCTCCACTTT. This encodes CASSAPRTGNKKGPLHF.

V and J are TRBV14 and TRBJ1-1; possibly TRBD1 for D (5 bases). Per the germline V gene, CDR1 is SGHDN and CDR2 is FVKESK. The CDR3 length is 14 residues. V was clipped by 1 base and J by 6 bases, with 12 bases between them. This CDR3 is CASSQVNRLSEAFF. CDR3 bases: TGTGCCAGCAGCCAAGTGAACAGGCTTTCTGAAGCTTTCTTT. Full variable domain (missing parts from reference TRBV14 and TRBJ1-1): EAGVTQFPSHSVIEKGQTVTLRCDPISGHDNLYWYRRVMGKEIKFLLHFVKESKQDESGMPNNRFLAERTGGTYSTLKVQPAELEDSGVYFCASSQVNRLSEAFFGQGTRLTVV.

The chain recombines TRBV11-3 with TRBJ2-2; possibly TRBD1 for D (6 bases). CDR3 size: 14 residues. Germline V lookup: CDR1 SGHNT, CDR2 YENEEA. V lost 2 bases and J lost 6, with 10 bases in between. This CDR3 reads CASSLHRASGELFF. For the CDR3, the DNA is TGTGCCAGCAGCTTACACAGGGCGTCCGGGGAGCTGTTTTTT.

V is TRBV19 and J is TRBJ2-7, with a possible D match to TRBD1 (7 bases). The CDR3 runs to 16 residues. V was clipped by 4 bases and J by 2 bases, with 18 bases between them. Germline assignment: CDR1 LNHDA and CDR2 SQIVND (reference sequence). For the CDR3, the DNA is TGTGCCAGTAGTAGCGCTCGGGGGACAGTTACCTACGAGCAGTACTTC. Translation gives CASSSARGTVTYEQYF.

This chain uses TRBV12-5 with TRBJ1-2; 10 positions agree with TRBD1. Germline assignment: CDR1 LGHNT and CDR2 FRNRAP. The trim removed 6 bases at V and 10 bases at J, leaving 8 bases unmatched. The CDR3 sequence is 13 residues long. CDR3: CASGPGQGRNYTF. In nucleotides, the CDR3 is TGTGCTAGTGGACCGGGACAGGGGAGGAACTACACCTTC. Full variable domain (remainder filled in from reference TRBV12-5 and TRBJ1-2): DARVTQTPRHKVTEMGQEVTMRCQPILGHNTVFWYRQTMMQGLELLAYFRNRAPLDDSGMPKDRFSAEMPDATLATLKIQPSEPRDSAVYFCASGPGQGRNYTFGSGTRLTVV.

The J gene is TRBJ2-1, the V gene TRBV2, with TRBD1 as a possible D gene (6 bases). The germline gives CDR1 SNHLY, CDR2 FYNNEI. The CDR3 covers 12 residues. V gave up 6 bases and J gave up 8 bases, with 11 bases separating them. CDR3 nucleotides: TGTGCCAGCAGGATGACAGGTTATGAGCAGTTCTTC. This gives the protein CASRMTGYEQFF.

The chain has TRBV4-2 and TRBJ2-6, with D perhaps matching TRBD1 (5 bases). CDR1 LGHNA and CDR2 YNFKEQ come from the germline V gene. V was pared by 3 bases and J by 2 bases, with 8 bases between. The CDR3 contains 15 residues. The CDR3 is CASSQTDTGANVLTF. In DNA, the CDR3 is TGTGCCAGCAGCCAGACAGATACTGGGGCCAACGTCCTGACTTTC.

The rearrangement joins TRBV7-3 to TRBJ2-3; 7 positions agree with TRBD1. The CDR3 has 14 amino acids. Losses at the gene ends were 5 bases for V and 3 bases for J; bases not matched to a gene: 5. Germline V CDR1 and CDR2: SGHTA, FQGTGA. The CDR3 here is CASSQNRGTDTQYF. CDR3 DNA sequence: TGTGCCAGCAGCCAGAACAGGGGAACAGATACGCAGTATTTT.

The genes are TRBV19 and TRBJ1-5; perhaps TRBD1 as D (5 bases). Germline-derived CDR1 and CDR2 are LNHDA and SQIVND (reference sequence). The ends were cut back, 10 bases at V and 7 bases at J, with 17 bases in the middle. This CDR3 is 13 amino acids long. Here the CDR3 reads CATKAGGRQPQHF. The CDR3 DNA is TGTGCCACTAAGGCGGGGGGAAGGCAGCCCCAGCATTTT.

The CDR3: CASSPQAVGTEAFF. The DNA of the CDR3 is TGTGCCAGCAGCCCACAGGCTGTCGGCACTGAAGCTTTCTTT. The rearrangement joins TRBV9 to TRBJ1-1; a possible D gene is TRBD1 (5 bases). The CDR3 spans 14 residues. CDR1 SGDLS and CDR2 YYNGEE come from the germline V gene. Trimming removed 4 bases at V and 4 bases at J, with 14 bases between.

This clone was observed a single time. V gene TRBV5-1 combines with J gene TRBJ2-3, with D perhaps TRBD2 (6 bases). V dropped 1 base and J dropped 0 bases, with 9 bases sitting between them. The CDR3 runs to 15 residues. The germline V gene encodes CDR1 SGHRS and CDR2 YFSETQ. DNA for the CDR3: TGCGCCAGCAGCTTGCTTGGGGGGAGCACAGATACGCAGTATTTT. It yields the protein CASSLLGGSTDTQYF.